Presented here are 27 T cell receptor beta chains from one specimen sequenced in a study of blood T cell repertoires in COVID-19. The table came from immunoSEQ multiplex PCR; TCRdb's copy has only in-frame clones and leaves some out. Here the sample spans around 390,000 clones, about 86% being singletons. The source material was PBMCs or T cells enriched from blood (not recorded which). The receptors derive from a woman between 45 and 65 years old who had recovered from COVID-19.

This rearrangement joins TRBV30 to TRBJ1-1; 10 positions agree with TRBD1. Trimming removed 2 bases from V and 3 bases from J; junction bases left unmatched: 6. The CDR3 totals 15 residues. Germline CDR1 reads GTSNPN; CDR2 reads SVGIG (reference sequence). In nucleotides, the CDR3 is TGTGCCTGGAGTACCCCCGGGACAGGGGACACTGAAGCTTTCTTT. Translated: CAWSTPGTGDTEAFF.

The rearrangement uses TRBV28 and TRBJ1-5; 7 bases align to TRBD1. Trimming removed 6 bases from V and 4 bases from J; junction bases left unmatched: 6. Per the germline V gene, CDR1 is MDHEN and CDR2 is SYDVKM. The CDR3 covers 14 residues. The CDR3 is CASRETGTNQPQHF. The CDR3, as DNA: TGTGCCAGCAGAGAGACAGGGACAAATCAGCCCCAGCATTTT. Looking up the rest from reference TRBV28 and TRBJ1-5 gives the full variable domain: DVKVTQSSRYLVKRTGEKVFLECVQDMDHENMFWYRQDPGLGLRLIYFSYDVKMKEKGDIPEGYSVSREKKERFSLILESASTNQTSMYLCASRETGTNQPQHFGDGTRLSIL.

This clone was counted a single time. CDR3 amino acids: CASSLGPGLTEEKLFF. In DNA form, the CDR3 reads TGTGCCAGCAGCTTAGGACCAGGGTTGACGGAGGAAAAACTGTTTTTT. This chain joins TRBV11-2 and TRBJ1-4; D perhaps matches TRBD1 (5 bases). The V end lost 1 base, the J end lost 8 bases, and 17 bases lay between the germline ends. CDR1 SGHAT and CDR2 FQNNGV come from the germline V gene. The CDR3 totals 16 residues. The entire variable domain, with the rest obtained from reference TRBV11-2 and TRBJ1-4, is as follows: EAGVAQSPRYKIIEKRQSVAFWCNPISGHATLYWYQQILGQGPKLLIQFQNNGVVDDSQLPKDRFSAERLKGVDSTLKIQPAKLEDSAVYLCASSLGPGLTEEKLFFGSGTQLSVL.

The rearrangement uses TRBV4-3 and TRBJ1-2, with D perhaps matching TRBD1 (5 bases). The CDR3 runs 14 residues. CDR1 LGHNA and CDR2 YSLEER come from the germline V gene. V lost 4 bases and J lost 2, with 11 bases in between. This CDR3 is CASSPNRGNYGYTF. The CDR3 DNA sequence: TGCGCCAGCAGCCCTAACCGGGGGAACTATGGCTACACCTTC.

The rearrangement joins TRBV2 to TRBJ1-1, with D maybe TRBD1 (6 bases). The V gene lost 8 bases and the J gene lost 3 bases, with 19 bases spanning the gap. The germline CDR1 and CDR2 sequences are SNHLY and FYNNEI. The CDR3 sequence is 15 residues long. The DNA for the CDR3 is TGTGCCAGCCCCCTACAGGGAGCGCCAGACACTGAAGCTTTCTTT. Protein product: CASPLQGAPDTEAFF.

The chain couples TRBV19 to TRBJ1-2; possible D gene TRBD1, 5 bases. Trimming cost V 10 bases and J 4 bases, with 19 bases left between them. The length of the CDR3 is 14 residues. The V gene's germline CDR1 is LNHDA and CDR2 SQIVND (reference sequence). The CDR3 nucleotides are TGTGCCACCGCGAGGATGGGGCAGGTCTATGGCTACACCTTC. Encoded protein: CATARMGQVYGYTF.

The gene calls are TRBV12-3 or TRBV12-4 and TRBJ2-5; D possibly corresponds to TRBD2 (6 bases). With 6 bases removed from V and 5 bases from J, the gap between germline ends came to 13 bases. The CDR3 length is 13 residues. CDR3 region: CASRLTRVETQYF. The CDR3, as DNA: TGTGCCAGCAGATTGACTAGGGTGGAGACCCAGTACTTC.

This rearrangement joins TRBV2 to TRBJ2-5, with TRBD1 matching 7 bases. Trimming took 6 bases from V and 2 from J; bases not matched to a gene: 6. The germline V gene has CDR1 SNHLY and CDR2 FYNNEI. CDR3 size: 14 residues. In DNA form, the CDR3 reads TGTGCCAGCAGCTTCCGGGACAGACAAGAGACCCAGTACTTC. Translation: CASSFRDRQETQYF.

The chain combines TRBV7-2 with TRBJ1-5; TRBD1 matches 9 bases. This CDR3 spans 15 amino acids. The germline V gene has CDR1 SGHTA and CDR2 FQGNSA. V shed 5 bases and J 6 bases; nucleotides not matched to a gene: 8. CDR3 residues: CASSSPGQGSQPQHF. The CDR3 DNA sequence: TGTGCCAGCAGCAGCCCGGGACAGGGCAGTCAGCCCCAGCATTTT.

The chain carries TRBV19 and TRBJ1-2; D is ambiguous. Per the germline V gene, CDR1 is LNHDA and CDR2 is SQIVND (reference sequence). Trimming removed 8 bases from V and 4 bases from J, with 17 bases in between. This CDR3 has 14 amino acids. CDR3 loop: CASLSPGSGYGYTF. The DNA of the CDR3 is TGTGCCAGTTTGAGCCCGGGGAGCGGCTATGGCTACACCTTC.

The rearrangement uses TRBV21-1 and TRBJ1-1; TRBD1, the table's D call, lacks a check against the DNA. TRBV21-1 is reported as a pseudogene. This CDR3 has 15 residues. The CDR3 DNA reads TGTGCCAGCAGCAAAGTAACAGGGGAAACCACTGAAGCTTTCTTT. This sequence encodes CASSKVTGETTEAFF.

This chain uses TRBV7-6 with TRBJ1-1; no clear D gene. Germline lookup yields CDR1 SGHVS and CDR2 FNYEAQ. CDR3 length: 17 residues. V was trimmed by 3 bases and J by 2 bases, leaving 19 bases between them. CDR3 bases: TGTGCCAGCAGCTTCTTAAGCAGTTTAGACTTAAACACTGAAGCTTTCTTT. Its translation is CASSFLSSLDLNTEAFF.

This clone was detected a few times. The rearrangement links TRBV6-1 to TRBJ1-5, with 9 bases identical to TRBD1. V shed 4 bases and J 5 bases; nucleotides not matched to a gene: 12. The CDR3 covers 17 residues. Germline loops: CDR1 MNHNS, CDR2 SASEGT. In DNA, the CDR3 is TGTGCCAGCAGTGCAAAACGGACAGGGGCAAGGTATCAGCCCCAGCATTTT. Amino acids: CASSAKRTGARYQPQHF.

The chain employs TRBV18 and TRBJ2-7; perhaps TRBD2 as D (6 bases). From germline, CDR1 is KGHSH and CDR2 LQKENI. V was cut by 7 bases and J by 0 bases, with 13 bases left in between. The CDR3 contains 14 residues. The CDR3 is CASLVSGSSYEQYF. In DNA, the CDR3 is TGTGCCAGCTTAGTATCCGGGAGCTCCTACGAGCAGTACTTC.

This sequence joins TRBV30 and TRBJ2-7, with TRBD1 identical over 10 bases. The CDR3 contains 12 residues. CDR1 and CDR2 from the germline V gene are GTSNPN and SVGIG (reference sequence). V shed 2 bases, J shed 10 bases, and the junction held 5 bases outside the gene matches. Here the CDR3 DNA reads TGTGCCTGGAGTCCAGGACAGGGGGAACAGTACTTC. It is translated as CAWSPGQGEQYF.

To note about this clone: This specimen includes other DNA sequences encoding the same CDR3. The chain employs TRBV6-5 and TRBJ1-5; TRBD1 is a possible D gene (6 bases). Germline CDR1 is MNHEY and CDR2 is SVGAGI. CDR3 length equals 15 residues. With 3 bases removed from V and 0 bases from J, the gap between germline ends came to 9 bases. CDR3 residues: CASSYSGDSNQPQHF. Here the CDR3 DNA reads TGTGCCAGCAGTTATTCAGGGGATAGCAATCAGCCCCAGCATTTT.

This rearrangement joins TRBV27 to TRBJ1-1; tentatively, D is TRBD1 (6 bases). The germline V and J ends were trimmed by 2 bases and 0 bases, with 10 bases remaining between them. The CDR3 is made up of 15 amino acids. CDR1 and CDR2 (germline): MNHEY, SMNVEV (reference sequence). CDR3 loop: CASSLTGTVNTEAFF. CDR3 in DNA: TGTGCCAGCAGTTTAACAGGGACGGTGAACACTGAAGCTTTCTTT.

This chain joins TRBV28 and TRBJ1-1; D is perhaps TRBD1 (5 bases). Germline loops: CDR1 MDHEN, CDR2 SYDVKM. The CDR3 contains 16 residues. V lost 5 bases, J lost 4 bases, and 20 bases lay in between. CDR3 residues: CASSGRWRGPITEAFF. CDR3 in DNA: TGTGCCAGCAGTGGCCGGTGGAGGGGCCCAATCACTGAAGCTTTCTTT.

The gene calls are TRBV27 and TRBJ2-2; 11 bases fit TRBD1. In germline, CDR1 is MNHEY, CDR2 SMNVEV (reference sequence). The length of the CDR3 is 16 residues. The J segment lost 3 bases and the V segment lost 5 bases, leaving 5 bases of the junction unmatched. The CDR3 DNA follows: TGTGCCAGCAGTAGGGACAGGGGGGATTACACCGGGGAGCTGTTTTTT. Its protein is CASSRDRGDYTGELFF.

V usage is TRBV28 and J usage is TRBJ2-5; TRBD1 agrees at 7 bases. The trim removed 6 bases at V and 3 bases at J, leaving 7 bases unmatched. CDR3 length: 14 residues. Looked up from germline, CDR1 is MDHEN and CDR2 is SYDVKM. The CDR3: CASRVGTVKETQYF. DNA for the CDR3: TGTGCCAGCAGGGTTGGGACAGTTAAAGAGACCCAGTACTTC.

The V and J genes are TRBV4-1 and TRBJ2-5; 11 bases match TRBD2. Unmatched junction bases numbered 6, after V lost 3 bases and J lost 3 bases. The CDR3 is made up of 16 amino acids. The germline V gene has CDR1 MGHRA and CDR2 YSYEKL. CDR3 in DNA: TGCGCCAGCAGCCACTACTCTAGCGGGGGGAAAGAGACCCAGTACTTC. Its translation: CASSHYSSGGKETQYF.

The count of this clone is one. V is TRBV18 and J is TRBJ1-1, with a weak D call TRBD1 (6 bases). The CDR3 has 19 residues. Germline assignment: CDR1 KGHSH and CDR2 LQKENI. V lost 6 bases and J lost 1, with 27 bases in between. The CDR3 nucleotides read TGTGCCAGCTCCCCTGGGGGCAGGGCGCCGGTATCGACGAACACTGAAGCTTTCTTT. Translation gives CASSPGGRAPVSTNTEAFF.

The chain employs TRBV2 and TRBJ1-5, with a tentative D call TRBD1 (6 bases). The V gene's germline CDR1 is SNHLY and CDR2 FYNNEI. V was cut by 4 bases and J by 3 bases, with 7 bases left in between. The CDR3 consists of 13 residues. The CDR3: CASSGDNNQPQHF. CDR3 DNA: TGTGCCAGCAGTGGGGACAACAATCAGCCCCAGCATTTT.

The J gene is TRBJ2-7, the V gene TRBV11-2; 11 bases line up with TRBD1. Unmatched junction bases numbered 6, after V lost 3 bases and J lost 2 bases. This CDR3 comprises 16 residues. Germline V gene data show CDR1 as SGHAT and CDR2 as FQNNGV. CDR3 nucleotide sequence: TGTGCCAGCAGCTTGATCGGACAGGGGGCCGCCTACGAGCAGTACTTC. Encoded protein: CASSLIGQGAAYEQYF.

The gene calls are TRBV28 and TRBJ2-7; tentatively, D is TRBD1 (6 bases). Trimming cost V 7 bases and J 0 bases, with 13 bases left between them. The CDR3 is made up of 14 amino acids. The germline V gene has CDR1 MDHEN and CDR2 SYDVKM. The CDR3 DNA reads TGTGCCAGCAACCTCAGGGACATCTCCTACGAGCAGTACTTC. This sequence encodes CASNLRDISYEQYF.

The chain carries TRBV10-3 and TRBJ1-1; D ambiguous. The CDR3 spans 12 residues. V gave up 4 bases and J gave up 2 bases, with 5 bases separating them. CDR1 and CDR2 from the germline V gene are ENHRY and SYGVKD. CDR3 DNA: TGTGCCATCAGTGCCGTAAACACTGAAGCTTTCTTT. It codes for CAISAVNTEAFF.

The chain has TRBV19 and TRBJ2-1; 10 bases align to TRBD2. Losses at the gene ends were 10 bases for V and 7 bases for J; bases not matched to a gene: 7. This CDR3 is 13 amino acids long. Germline CDR1 LNHDA, CDR2 SQIVND (reference sequence). The CDR3 here is CATKRGGRNEQFF. Here the CDR3 DNA reads TGTGCCACCAAGCGGGGGGGCCGGAATGAGCAGTTCTTC. The variable domain in full, with the rest retrieved from reference TRBV19 and TRBJ2-1, is DGGITQSPKYLFRKEGQNVTLSCEQNLNHDAMYWYRQDPGQGLRLIYYSQIVNDFQKGDIAEGYSVSREKKESFPLTVTSAQKNPTAFYLCATKRGGRNEQFFGPGTRLTVL.